This paragraph covers one TCR beta chain sequence. Antigen specificity is unknown. Separate from the roughly 700-subject first cohort, the 120-subject validation cohort was the one that the donors belonged to. This sample is part of a study of cytomegalovirus exposure and HLA in healthy donors. Overall study findings and caveats: The investigators catalogued 180 or so TCR beta chains as cytomegalovirus-associated. As confirmed in vitro, a few CMV-associated chains were specific for CMV antigens.

Clones were sequenced by immunoSEQ multiplex PCR, and TCRdb holds only the in-frame ones, with some missing. Of roughly 200,000 clones listed, about 81% are singletons. CDR1 and CDR2 from the germline V gene are GTSNPN and SVGIG (reference sequence). Trimming at V came to 1 base and at J to 5 bases, leaving 6 bases not matched to a gene. The CDR3 totals 16 residues. The J gene is TRBJ2-3, the V gene TRBV30; 13 bases match TRBD2. The TCR was taken from a young woman in good health and CMV-seronegative. Sample: PBMCs. CDR3 amino acids: CAWSAGLAGVGDTQYF. CDR3 in DNA: TGTGCCTGGAGTGCAGGACTAGCGGGAGTGGGAGATACGCAGTATTTT.